This T cell receptor beta chain was captured in a study of vaccination and CD4 T cells after COVID-19. V lost 2 bases to trimming and J lost 3 bases, with 11 bases between them. Germline V lookup: CDR1 MDHEN, CDR2 SYDVKM. The CDR3 extends over 15 amino acids. As to this clonotype: The antigen is not known.

Treatment meaning: approximately nine-day PBMC culture with coronavirus spike peptide pools or control peptides (ViraFEST assay). Using peptide pools, antigen-specific T cells were expanded in ViraFEST before TCRs were sequenced. The Oncomine TCR Beta short-read assay generated sequence data from the DNA of cultured CD4+ T cells. TCRdb reprocessed the PCR reads via MiXCR and lists one record per CDR3 protein. The sample records approximately 13,000 distinct CDR3 sequences, about 60% being singletons. This chain connects TRBV28 to TRBJ2-1; tentative D call: TRBD2 (6 bases). Sequencing was carried out using CD4+ T cells from blood, cultured in vitro. The origin of this receptor is a human donor who had recovered from COVID-19. CDR3 bases: TGTGCCAGCAGTTTACCCCAGCGGGTCTACAATGAGCAGTTCTTC. Its protein product is CASSLPQRVYNEQFF.